The rows below give T cell receptor beta chains drawn from one sample of a study of T cells in Graves' hyperthyroidism and ophthalmopathy. TCRdb passed the multiplex PCR reads through MiXCR, listing each CDR3 protein once. Seen here are some 370,000 distinct CDR3 sequences, around an eighth observed once, and the top ten hold 25% to 30%. The sample was blood. All receptors come from a man aged 50 to 60 with Graves' ophthalmopathy. Each CDR3 is given with its conserved first and last residue. D genes are given only for firm matches. The size field is filled for only some rows; it gives once, few, many or a size class.

>NA|TRBV15|TRBJ1-2|many
CATSPRAKGNYGYTF
TGTGCCACCAGCCCCCGGGCTAAGGGAAACTATGGCTACACCTTC
>NA|TRBV29-1|TRBJ2-7|few
CSVDQGSNEQYF
TGCAGCGTTGACCAGGGTAGCAACGAGCAGTACTTC
>NA|TRBV7-9|TRBJ2-5|NA
CASRYAGGQETQYF
TGTGCCAGCAGATACGCCGGGGGCCAAGAGACCCAGTACTTC
>NA|TRBV29-1|TRBJ2-1|few
CSVAQGLAGGGNEQFF
TGCAGCGTTGCCCAAGGACTAGCAGGGGGGGGCAATGAGCAGTTCTTC
>NA|TRBV6-1|TRBJ1-2|NA
CAKKGGLPRYTF
TGTGCTAAAAAGGGGGGCCTACCGCGCTACACCTTC
>TRBD2|TRBV5-1|TRBJ2-2|few
CASRGLAGQTGELFF
TGCGCCAGCAGGGGACTAGCGGGCCAGACCGGGGAGCTGTTTTTT
>TRBD2|TRBV12-3/TRBV12-4|TRBJ2-1|NA
CASLKRGTSGYNEQFF
TGTGCCAGCTTAAAACGAGGAACTAGCGGATACAATGAGCAGTTCTTC
>NA|TRBV7-6|TRBJ2-3|many
CASSSQGLSTDTQYF
TGTGCCAGCAGCTCCCAGGGACTTAGCACAGATACGCAGTATTTT
>TRBD2|TRBV11-2|TRBJ2-4|NA
CASTPGLGLAKNIQYF
TGTGCCAGTACCCCGGGACTAGGCTTGGCTAAAAACATTCAGTACTTC
>NA|TRBV7-6|TRBJ2-7|many
CASSGRLPPRDEQYF
TGTGCCAGCAGCGGCAGGTTACCTCCTCGCGACGAGCAGTACTTC
>TRBD2|TRBV20-1|TRBJ2-3|NA
CSAEREGGTQYF
TGCAGTGCTGAGCGGGAGGGGGGTACGCAGTATTTT
>TRBD1|TRBV6-2/TRBV6-3|TRBJ1-2|many
CASSYSIQGASGYTF
TGTGCCAGCAGTTACTCTATCCAGGGGGCATCTGGCTACACCTTC
>NA|TRBV27|TRBJ1-6|few
CASSLLGKGNSPLHF
TGTGCCAGCAGTTTACTTGGCAAGGGCAATTCACCCCTCCACTTT
>TRBD2|TRBV7-2|TRBJ2-7|many
CASSRGSLTSGRIYEQYF
TGTGCCAGCAGCCGCGGATCTTTGACTAGCGGGCGGATATACGAGCAGTACTTC
>NA|TRBV24-1|TRBJ2-1|many
CATSDFNGGNEQFF
TGTGCCACCAGTGATTTTAACGGGGGAAATGAGCAGTTCTTC
>TRBD1|TRBV16|TRBJ2-1|NA
CASSQAGTGGSEQFF
TGTGCCAGCAGCCAAGCCGGGACAGGGGGTAGTGAGCAGTTCTTC
>NA|TRBV28|TRBJ1-4|few
CASSRDSVNEKLFF
TGTGCCAGCAGTCGTGACAGCGTAAATGAAAAACTGTTTTTT
>TRBD2|TRBV7-9|TRBJ2-7|NA
CASSFGGGQTYEQYF
TGTGCCAGCAGCTTCGGCGGGGGGCAGACCTACGAGCAGTACTTC
>TRBD1|TRBV20-1|TRBJ2-5|many
CSARPGQLGTQYF
TGCAGTGCTCGCCCGGGACAGCTTGGGACCCAGTACTTC
>TRBD1|TRBV30|TRBJ1-1|NA
CAQDRGFSAEAFF
TGTGCGCAAGACAGGGGTTTCTCCGCTGAAGCTTTCTTT
>NA|TRBV18|TRBJ2-7|many
CASSPREYEQYF
TGTGCCAGCTCACCGCGAGAATACGAGCAGTACTTC
>NA|TRBV5-1|TRBJ2-1|many
CASSLFSRDLWGEQFF
TGCGCCAGCAGCTTGTTCTCCCGGGATCTATGGGGTGAGCAGTTCTTC
>NA|TRBV10-3|TRBJ2-3|many
CAPRVAGTDTQYF
TGTGCCCCCCGAGTGGCGGGCACAGATACGCAGTATTTT
>TRBD2|TRBV7-9|TRBJ2-3|many
CASSSWTSGRKDTQYF
TGTGCCAGCAGCTCCTGGACTAGCGGGAGGAAAGATACGCAGTATTTT
>TRBD1|TRBV2|TRBJ2-2|many
CASSGTGSNTGELFF
TGTGCCAGCAGTGGGACAGGCTCGAACACCGGGGAGCTGTTTTTT
>NA|TRBV28|TRBJ1-5|NA
CASSYQTVSQPQHF
TGTGCCAGCAGCTACCAGACGGTGAGTCAGCCCCAGCATTTT
>TRBD2|TRBV6-1|TRBJ2-3|few
CASSTKGLARLTDTQYF
TGTGCCAGCAGTACTAAAGGACTAGCTAGGCTCACAGATACGCAGTATTTT
>NA|TRBV24-1|TRBJ1-2|few
CATSDLPDSGGYGYTF
TGTGCCACCAGTGATTTGCCGGACAGCGGGGGCTATGGCTACACCTTC
>TRBD1|TRBV24-1|TRBJ1-2|many
CATRQGRNYGYTF
TGTGCCACCCGACAGGGGCGGAACTATGGCTACACCTTC
>NA|TRBV25-1|TRBJ1-6|NA
CASSDTGRDSPLHF
TGTGCCAGCAGTGATACAGGGCGGGATTCACCCCTCCACTTT
>TRBD2|TRBV30|TRBJ2-1|many
CAWSVLLAGVNEQFF
TGTGCCTGGAGTGTTTTACTAGCGGGGGTCAATGAGCAGTTCTTC
>NA|TRBV9|TRBJ2-1|many
CASSVVGRNSNEQFF
TGTGCCAGCAGCGTAGTCGGCAGGAACAGCAATGAGCAGTTCTTC
>TRBD2|TRBV7-2|TRBJ2-1|many
CASSSRGGGQFF
TGTGCCAGCAGCTCCCGGGGGGGCGGGCAGTTCTTC